This TCR beta chain appears in the sequencing data of a study of chemoradiotherapy in HPV16-positive cancers. Study-wide results and limits: Better recurrence-free survival went with HPV-responsive T-cell expansion in HPV16-positive patients.

Repeated repertoire sampling spanned the course of chemoradiotherapy. About this clone: Antigen: not known.

The V end was cut by 0 bases, the J end by 5 bases, with 9 bases between. Germline CDR1 is MNHEY and CDR2 is SMNVEV (reference sequence). There are 14 residues in the CDR3. Produced via immunoSEQ multiplex PCR; TCRdb's table is partial and in-frame only. Here the sample spans about 2,500 clones, approximately 80% being singletons. The material sequenced was tumor tissue, taken from a patient who underwent chemoradiotherapy. The receptor's source is a human donor with HPV-associated anogenital cancer. This chain connects TRBV27 to TRBJ2-3; no clear D. For the CDR3, the DNA is TGTGCCAGCAGTTTATCAACCAGACTAGATACGCAGTATTTT. Translated, it gives CASSLSTRLDTQYF.